Following are 15 T cell receptor beta chains from one sample sequenced in a study of blood T cell repertoires in COVID-19. Sequenced by immunoSEQ multiplex PCR; TCRdb stores in-frame clones only, minus some. The table shows under 55,000 clones, with around 92% occurring only once. Sequencing was carried out using peripheral blood. These receptor sequences come from a human donor in a cohort sampled during active COVID-19.

The J gene is TRBJ2-3, the V gene TRBV13; TRBD1 aligns across 7 bases. The germline gives CDR1 PRHDT, CDR2 FYEKMQ (reference sequence). The V and J ends lost 5 bases and 7 bases, in that order; junction bases with no gene match: 9. The CDR3 is made up of 14 amino acids. DNA for the CDR3: TGTGCCAGCAGCGGGACAGCGAACCTAAATACGCAGTATTTT. It translates to CASSGTANLNTQYF.

The chain combines TRBV20-1 with TRBJ2-7; D ambiguous. CDR3 size: 11 residues. The V gene's germline CDR1 is DFQATT and CDR2 SNEGSKA (reference sequence). V lost 3 bases to trimming and J lost 6 bases, with 9 bases between them. In DNA, the CDR3 is TGCAGTGCTAGTAGGAGTCGCGAGCAGTACTTC. Translation gives CSASRSREQYF.

The genes are TRBV18 and TRBJ1-1, with D perhaps TRBD1 (5 bases). The germline V and J ends were trimmed by 3 bases and 3 bases, with 14 bases remaining between them. This CDR3 region has 15 residues. Germline CDR1 reads KGHSH; CDR2 reads LQKENI. CDR3 amino acids: CASSPRGGDHTEAFF. Written as DNA, the CDR3 is TGTGCCAGCTCACCCCGTGGCGGGGACCACACTGAAGCTTTCTTT.

This clone was detected only a few times. The V gene is TRBV9, the J gene TRBJ1-6; D not certain. The CDR3 is 13 residues long. Trimming took off 3 bases at V and 10 bases at J, with 11 bases between the two ends. Germline V gene lookup returns CDR1 SGDLS and CDR2 YYNGEE. CDR3 bases: TGTGCCAGCAGCGGCCGACAAGGCTCACCCCTCCACTTT. This translates into CASSGRQGSPLHF.

This chain joins TRBV9 and TRBJ1-4, with D possibly matching TRBD1 (5 bases). The length of the CDR3 is 16 residues. With 0 bases removed from V and 5 bases from J, the gap between germline ends came to 14 bases. Germline values: CDR1 SGDLS, CDR2 YYNGEE. This CDR3 reads CASSVGVGQGNEKLFF. CDR3 in DNA: TGTGCCAGCAGCGTAGGGGTCGGTCAGGGAAATGAAAAACTGTTTTTT.

CDR3 bases: TGTGCCAGCAGCTTGGGACAACCCACAGATACGCAGTATTTT. Translating gives CASSLGQPTDTQYF. The J gene is TRBJ2-3, the V gene TRBV7-9; possible D gene TRBD1, 6 bases. V was trimmed by 3 bases and J by 2 bases, leaving 9 bases between them. This CDR3 is 14 amino acids long. Germline V gives CDR1 SEHNR, CDR2 FQNEAQ (reference sequence).

The V call is TRBV30, the J call TRBJ1-1, with D perhaps TRBD1 (6 bases). The V gene lost 0 bases and the J gene lost 8 bases, with 7 bases spanning the gap. The CDR3 is made up of 11 amino acids. Germline-derived CDR1 and CDR2 are GTSNPN and SVGIG (reference sequence). The CDR3, as DNA: TGTGCCTGGAGTGTTCAGGGGGAAGCTTTCTTT. This sequence encodes CAWSVQGEAFF.

The chain links TRBV5-4 to TRBJ2-7; 7 nucleotides align to TRBD2. V was pared by 0 bases and J by 3 bases, with 0 bases of the junction left unmatched. Germline V gives CDR1 SGHNT, CDR2 YYREEE (reference sequence). The CDR3 runs to 13 residues. CDR3 bases: TGTGCCAGCAGCTTGGGGGGGGGCTACGAGCAGTACTTC. It yields the protein CASSLGGGYEQYF.

The V gene is TRBV11-2, the J gene TRBJ1-5; 7 nucleotides align to TRBD1. J lost 4 bases, V lost 5 bases, and 5 bases had no gene match. The CDR3 sequence is 14 residues long. Germline V gene lookup returns CDR1 SGHAT and CDR2 FQNNGV. CDR3 residues: CASSPTTGNQPQHF. The CDR3 DNA reads as TGTGCCAGCAGCCCTACGACAGGGAATCAGCCCCAGCATTTT.

V usage is TRBV2 and J usage is TRBJ2-7; 9 bases align to TRBD2. The CDR3 length is 18 residues. V lost 5 bases and J lost 3; bases outside the gene matches: 17. Germline CDR1 SNHLY, CDR2 FYNNEI. The CDR3 here is CASSNQGTSLTGYYEQYF. The DNA of the CDR3 is TGTGCCAGCAGTAACCAGGGGACTAGCCTAACGGGGTACTACGAGCAGTACTTC.

The chain uses TRBV7-2 and TRBJ2-1, with TRBD1 as a possible D gene (5 bases). CDR3 length: 18 residues. Trimming removed 1 base from V and 4 bases from J, with 20 bases in between. Germline V CDR1 and CDR2: SGHTA, FQGNSA. This CDR3 reads CASSLGPSRGGQYNEQFF. CDR3 bases: TGTGCCAGCAGCTTAGGGCCCTCTAGGGGTGGGCAATACAATGAGCAGTTCTTC. Full variable domain (outside the CDR3, taken from reference TRBV7-2 and TRBJ2-1): GAGVSQSPSNKVTEKGKDVELRCDPISGHTALYWYRQSLGQGLEFLIYFQGNSAPDKSGLPSDRFSAERTGGSVSTLTIQRTQQEDSAVYLCASSLGPSRGGQYNEQFFGPGTRLTVL.

V and J are TRBV6-5 and TRBJ1-4; 8 bases fit TRBD1. The CDR3 is 15 residues long. V lost 6 bases to trimming and J lost 6 bases; unmatched junction nucleotides: 9. Looked up from germline, CDR1 is MNHEY and CDR2 is SVGAGI. CDR3 protein: CASRGQAAGDEKLFF. The CDR3 coding sequence is TGTGCCAGCAGGGGACAGGCCGCGGGGGATGAAAAACTGTTTTTT.

The chain links TRBV7-9 to TRBJ2-3; 10 bases match TRBD2. V was pared by 1 base and J by 0 bases, with 7 bases of the junction left unmatched. The CDR3 has 18 amino acids. Germline assignment: CDR1 SEHNR and CDR2 FQNEAQ (reference sequence). DNA for the CDR3: TGTGCCAGCAGCTTAGTGCTAGCGGGGGTGACTAGCACAGATACGCAGTATTTT. Its translation: CASSLVLAGVTSTDTQYF.

V gene TRBV6-4 combines with J gene TRBJ2-3, with D tentatively TRBD1 (5 bases). The CDR3 length is 15 residues. In germline, CDR1 is MRHNA, CDR2 SNTAGT. Trimming took 2 bases from V and 0 from J, leaving 9 bases between them. CDR3 coding DNA: TGTGCCAGCAGTGACGGGGCTACTAGCACAGATACGCAGTATTTT. It translates to CASSDGATSTDTQYF.

This chain links TRBV27 with TRBJ1-3; TRBD1 is a possible D gene (5 bases). From germline, CDR1 is MNHEY and CDR2 SMNVEV (reference sequence). The CDR3 has 17 amino acids. Trimming cost V 6 bases and J 0 bases, with 18 bases left between them. CDR3 sequence reads: CASSRTGTRASGNTIYF. The CDR3 region has the DNA TGTGCCAGCAGCCGGACCGGGACTAGGGCCTCTGGAAACACCATATATTTT.